Below, 15 T cell receptor beta chains from the same sample are listed, as sequenced in a study of cytomegalovirus exposure and HLA in healthy donors. The study ran its PCR with 60 Vbeta and 13 Jbeta primers. TCRdb keeps only in-frame clones here, not all; method: immunoSEQ multiplex PCR. The sample has 65,000 to 80,000 clones; about 78% are singletons. Sequencing was performed on PBMCs. Every receptor here comes from a woman in her 40s in good health and CMV-seropositive.

The CDR3 is CASSLWPGTGNTEAFF. The DNA for the CDR3 is TGTGCCAGCAGCTTATGGCCGGGGACAGGGAACACTGAAGCTTTCTTT. The chain carries TRBV7-2 and TRBJ1-1; 8 nucleotides align to TRBD1. V gave up 2 bases and J gave up 1 base; unmatched junction bases: 6. The CDR3 has 16 residues. From germline, CDR1 is SGHTA and CDR2 FQGNSA.

This clone was seen only a few times. This chain links TRBV2 with TRBJ2-5; TRBD2 agrees at 8 bases. CDR1 and CDR2 (germline): SNHLY, FYNNEI. This CDR3 has 17 residues. With 7 bases clipped from V and 5 bases from J, the junction kept 18 bases outside the gene matches. The CDR3 region is CASIGGSGGGPLETQYF. The CDR3 DNA sequence: TGTGCCAGCATCGGGGGCTCGGGGGGGGGCCCCTTGGAGACCCAGTACTTC.

V gene TRBV19 combines with J gene TRBJ1-2, with TRBD1 matching 9 bases. There are 15 residues in the CDR3. V was clipped by 5 bases and J by 1 base; unmatched bases: 5. Germline V lookup: CDR1 LNHDA, CDR2 SQIVND (reference sequence). Here the CDR3 reads CASSLGTGNNYGYTF. Written as DNA, the CDR3 is TGTGCCAGTAGTCTAGGGACAGGGAATAACTATGGCTACACCTTC. Variable domain in full (rest from reference TRBV19 and TRBJ1-2): DGGITQSPKYLFRKEGQNVTLSCEQNLNHDAMYWYRQDPGQGLRLIYYSQIVNDFQKGDIAEGYSVSREKKESFPLTVTSAQKNPTAFYLCASSLGTGNNYGYTFGSGTRLTVV.

The rearrangement links TRBV6-4 to TRBJ1-2; tentative D call: TRBD1 (6 bases). V dropped 7 bases and J dropped 8 bases, with 23 bases sitting between them. Germline CDR1 reads MRHNA; CDR2 reads SNTAGT. The CDR3 length is 15 residues. The CDR3, as DNA: TGTGCCAGCAAGGGGGAACAGGGTTTCGAAGGAGGCTACACCTTC. Its protein is CASKGEQGFEGGYTF.

The V and J genes are TRBV28 and TRBJ1-1; tentative D call: TRBD1 (6 bases). The CDR3 is 15 residues long. Per the germline V gene, CDR1 is MDHEN and CDR2 is SYDVKM. The ends were cut back, 6 bases at V and 1 base at J, with 15 bases in the middle. CDR3 coding DNA: TGTGCCAGCAGAGGCGGGGGGCTGGGGAACACTGAAGCTTTCTTT. It specifies CASRGGGLGNTEAFF.

The rearrangement uses TRBV4-3 and TRBJ2-5; tentative D call: TRBD2 (7 bases). The germline V and J ends were trimmed by 0 bases and 1 base, with 12 bases remaining between them. CDR3 size: 16 residues. From germline, CDR1 is LGHNA and CDR2 YSLEER. The CDR3 bases are TGCGCCAGCAGCCAAGATCATCGGGGGGCCCAAGAGACCCAGTACTTC. As protein: CASSQDHRGAQETQYF.

The CDR3 loop is CASSLSGSHSNQPQHF. The CDR3, as DNA: TGTGCCAGCAGTTTATCTGGCAGTCATAGCAATCAGCCCCAGCATTTT. The chain employs TRBV27 and TRBJ1-5; D gene uncertain. Deletions cut 0 bases from V and 0 bases from J, with 9 bases between. CDR3 size: 16 residues. Germline V lookup: CDR1 MNHEY, CDR2 SMNVEV (reference sequence).

The gene calls are TRBV28 and TRBJ1-2; 10 bases map to TRBD1. In germline, CDR1 is MDHEN, CDR2 SYDVKM. The CDR3 spans 14 residues. The junction had 5 bases not matched to a gene; V was cut back by 3 bases and J by 7 bases. Here the CDR3 reads CASSLGTGAPGYTF. CDR3 nucleotide sequence: TGTGCCAGCAGTTTGGGGACAGGGGCCCCTGGCTACACCTTC.

V gene TRBV4-2 combines with J gene TRBJ2-4; perhaps TRBD1 as D (6 bases). Trimming removed 0 bases from V and 1 base from J, with 7 bases in between. Germline V lookup: CDR1 LGHNA, CDR2 YNFKEQ. The CDR3 is made up of 15 amino acids. CDR3 sequence reads: CASSQERGAKNIQYF. As DNA, the CDR3 is TGTGCCAGCAGCCAAGAAAGGGGGGCCAAAAACATTCAGTACTTC.

In this sample, this clone turned up a few times. This chain links TRBV14 with TRBJ1-6; a weak D match, TRBD1 (5 bases). CDR3 length equals 14 residues. V was pared by 5 bases and J by 8 bases, with 13 bases between. CDR1 is SGHDN, CDR2 FVKESK, per germline. Here the CDR3 reads CASSSGLGDSPLHF. Here the CDR3 DNA reads TGTGCCAGCAGCTCGGGACTAGGGGATTCACCCCTCCACTTT.

This chain links TRBV6-5 with TRBJ1-1; perhaps TRBD1 as D (6 bases). Germline-derived CDR1 and CDR2 are MNHEY and SVGAGI. This CDR3 is 13 amino acids long. Trimming removed 8 bases from V and 5 bases from J, with 15 bases in between. The CDR3 loop is CASAWRGATEAFF. The CDR3 DNA reads TGTGCCAGCGCCTGGCGGGGGGCAACTGAAGCTTTCTTT.

The CDR3 region has the DNA TGTGCCTGGAGTGGGACAGGGGGCGGAAACACCATATATTTT. Its protein is CAWSGTGGGNTIYF. J is TRBJ1-3 and V is TRBV30, with TRBD1 matching over 11 bases. V trimming: 1 base; J trimming: 4 bases; junction bases outside the gene matches: 0. The CDR3 runs 14 residues. Germline CDR1 GTSNPN, CDR2 SVGIG (reference sequence).

Remarks on this clone: This CDR3 is also generated by other DNA sequences in the sample. The chain carries TRBV11-1 and TRBJ2-1, with 8 bases matching TRBD2. The germline gives CDR1 SGHAT, CDR2 FQDESV (reference sequence). Trimming took 5 bases from V and 0 from J; bases not matched to a gene: 12. The CDR3 spans 18 residues. DNA for the CDR3: TGTGCCAGCAGCCAGGACTTAATAGCGGGAAGCTCCTACAATGAGCAGTTCTTC. Translation gives CASSQDLIAGSSYNEQFF.

This clone was detected only a few times. The genes are TRBV19 and TRBJ2-5; tentative D call: TRBD2 (6 bases). In germline, CDR1 is LNHDA, CDR2 SQIVND (reference sequence). CDR3 length equals 13 residues. Trimming shortened V by 9 bases and J by 6 bases, and 17 bases separated the two germline ends. CDR3 nucleotides: TGTGCCAGCAAAAGGACGGGGGTACAGACCCAGTACTTC. As protein: CASKRTGVQTQYF.

The V and J genes are TRBV9 and TRBJ2-3; 10 nucleotides align to TRBD1. The CDR3 runs 14 residues. Losses at the gene ends were 3 bases for V and 6 bases for J; bases not matched to a gene: 4. The V gene's germline CDR1 is SGDLS and CDR2 YYNGEE. The CDR3 DNA reads TGTGCCAGCAGCGGACAGGGGGCAGCTGATACGCAGTATTTT. This codes for CASSGQGAADTQYF.